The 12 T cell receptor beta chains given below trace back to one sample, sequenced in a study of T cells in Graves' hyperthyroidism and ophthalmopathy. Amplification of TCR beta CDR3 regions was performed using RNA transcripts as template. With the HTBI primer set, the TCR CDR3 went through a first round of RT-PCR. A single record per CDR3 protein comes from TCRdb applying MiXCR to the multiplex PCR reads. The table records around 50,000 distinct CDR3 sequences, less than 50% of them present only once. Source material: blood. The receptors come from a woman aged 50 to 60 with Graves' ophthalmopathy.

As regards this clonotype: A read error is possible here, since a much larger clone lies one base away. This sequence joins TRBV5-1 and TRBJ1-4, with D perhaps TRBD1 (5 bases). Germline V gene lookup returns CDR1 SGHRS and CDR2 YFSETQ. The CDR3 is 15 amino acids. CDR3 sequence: CASSLGQHTNEKLSF. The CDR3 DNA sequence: TGCGCCAGCAGCTTGGGACAGCATACTAATGAAAAACTGTCTTTT.

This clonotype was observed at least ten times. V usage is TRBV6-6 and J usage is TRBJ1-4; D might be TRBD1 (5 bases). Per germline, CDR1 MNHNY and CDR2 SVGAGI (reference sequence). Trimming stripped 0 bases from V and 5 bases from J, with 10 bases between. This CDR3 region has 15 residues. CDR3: CASSYSRGTNEKLFF. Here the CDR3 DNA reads TGTGCCAGCAGTTACTCGAGGGGTACCAATGAAAAACTGTTTTTT.

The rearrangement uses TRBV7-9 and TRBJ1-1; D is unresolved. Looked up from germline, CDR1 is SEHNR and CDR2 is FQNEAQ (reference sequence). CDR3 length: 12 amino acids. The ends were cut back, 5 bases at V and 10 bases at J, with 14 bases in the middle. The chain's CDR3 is CASSLGSSGAFF. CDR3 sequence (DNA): TGTGCCAGCAGCCTCGGCTCGTCGGGAGCTTTCTTT.

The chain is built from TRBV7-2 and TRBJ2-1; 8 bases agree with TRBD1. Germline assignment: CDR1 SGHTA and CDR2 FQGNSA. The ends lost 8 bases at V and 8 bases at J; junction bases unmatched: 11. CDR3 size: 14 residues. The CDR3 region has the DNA TGTGCCAGCGGCCCAGGACAGGGTAGCGATGAGCAGTTCTTC. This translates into CASGPGQGSDEQFF.

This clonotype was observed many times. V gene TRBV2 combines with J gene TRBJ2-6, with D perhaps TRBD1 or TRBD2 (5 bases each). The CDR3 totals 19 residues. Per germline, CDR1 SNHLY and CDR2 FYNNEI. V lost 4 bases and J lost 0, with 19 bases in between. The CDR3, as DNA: TGTGCCAGCAGTGGGTTCGGGACGGGCACTTCCTCTGGGGCCAACGTCCTGACTTTC. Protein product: CASSGFGTGTSSGANVLTF.

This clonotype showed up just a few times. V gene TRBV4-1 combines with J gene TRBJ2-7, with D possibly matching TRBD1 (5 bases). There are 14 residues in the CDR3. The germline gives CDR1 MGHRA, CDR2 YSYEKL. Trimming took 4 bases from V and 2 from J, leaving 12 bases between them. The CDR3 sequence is CASSPSDSAYEQYF. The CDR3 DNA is TGCGCCAGCAGCCCCTCTGACAGCGCCTACGAGCAGTACTTC.

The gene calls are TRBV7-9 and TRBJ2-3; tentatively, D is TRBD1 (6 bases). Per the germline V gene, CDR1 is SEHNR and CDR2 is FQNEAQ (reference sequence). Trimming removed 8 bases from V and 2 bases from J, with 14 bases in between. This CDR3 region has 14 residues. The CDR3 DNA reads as TGTGCCAGCGAGAAACAGGGAATCACAGATACGCAGTATTTT. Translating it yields CASEKQGITDTQYF.

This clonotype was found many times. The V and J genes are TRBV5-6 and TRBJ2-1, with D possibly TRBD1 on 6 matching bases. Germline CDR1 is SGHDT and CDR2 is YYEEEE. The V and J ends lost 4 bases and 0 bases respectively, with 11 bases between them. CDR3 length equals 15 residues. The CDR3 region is CASSPGQSSYNEQFF. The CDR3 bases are TGTGCCAGCAGCCCAGGACAGAGCTCCTACAATGAGCAGTTCTTC. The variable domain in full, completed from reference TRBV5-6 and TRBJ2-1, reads DAGVTQSPTHLIKTRGQQVTLRCSPKSGHDTVSWYQQALGQGPQFIFQYYEEEERQRGNFPDRFSGHQFPNYSSELNVNALLLGDSALYLCASSPGQSSYNEQFFGPGTRLTVL.

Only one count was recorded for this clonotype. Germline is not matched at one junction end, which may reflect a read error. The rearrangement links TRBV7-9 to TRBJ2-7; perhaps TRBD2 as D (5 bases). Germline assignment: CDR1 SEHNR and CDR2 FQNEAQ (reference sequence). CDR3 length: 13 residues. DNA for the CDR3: TGTGCCAACACCAGACTAAGCTCCCACGAGCAGTACTTC. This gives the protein CANTRLSSHEQYF.

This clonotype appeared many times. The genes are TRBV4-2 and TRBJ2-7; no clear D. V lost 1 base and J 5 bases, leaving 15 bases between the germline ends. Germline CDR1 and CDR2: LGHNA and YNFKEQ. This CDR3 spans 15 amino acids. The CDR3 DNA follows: TGTGCCAGCAGCCAAGGCCCATCCACTCCACACGAGCAGTACTTC. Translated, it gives CASSQGPSTPHEQYF.

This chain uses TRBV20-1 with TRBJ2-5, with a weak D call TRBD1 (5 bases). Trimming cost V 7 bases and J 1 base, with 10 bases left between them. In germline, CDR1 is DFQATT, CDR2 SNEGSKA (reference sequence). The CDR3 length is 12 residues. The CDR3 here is CSVFDSQETQYF. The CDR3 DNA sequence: TGCAGTGTTTTTGACAGCCAAGAGACCCAGTACTTC.

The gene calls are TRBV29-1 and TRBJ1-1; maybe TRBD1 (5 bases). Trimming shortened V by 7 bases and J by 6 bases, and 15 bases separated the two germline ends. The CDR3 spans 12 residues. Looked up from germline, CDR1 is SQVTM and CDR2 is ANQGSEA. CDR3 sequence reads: CSAVLRDAEAFF. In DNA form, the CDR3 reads TGCAGCGCTGTTCTTAGGGACGCTGAAGCTTTCTTT.